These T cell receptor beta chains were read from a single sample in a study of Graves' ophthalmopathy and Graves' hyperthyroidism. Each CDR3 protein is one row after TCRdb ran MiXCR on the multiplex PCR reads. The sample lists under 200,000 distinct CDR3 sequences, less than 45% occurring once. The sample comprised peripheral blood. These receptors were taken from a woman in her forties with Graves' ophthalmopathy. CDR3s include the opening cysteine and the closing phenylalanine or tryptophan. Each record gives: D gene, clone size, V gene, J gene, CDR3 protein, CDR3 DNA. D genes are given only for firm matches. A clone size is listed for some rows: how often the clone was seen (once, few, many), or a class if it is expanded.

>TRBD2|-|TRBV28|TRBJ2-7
CASSQPRASGYEQYF
TGTGCCAGCAGTCAGCCGCGGGCTAGCGGATACGAGCAGTACTTC
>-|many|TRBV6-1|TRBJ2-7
CASSAGQIYEQYF
TGTGCCAGCAGCGCCGGACAGATCTACGAGCAGTACTTC
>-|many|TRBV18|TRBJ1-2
CASSPSLREDGYTF
TGTGCCAGCTCACCATCGCTCAGGGAGGATGGCTACACCTTC
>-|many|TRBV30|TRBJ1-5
CAWAGTTNQPQHF
TGTGCCTGGGCCGGGACAACAAATCAGCCCCAGCATTTT
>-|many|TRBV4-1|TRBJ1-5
CASSQETGRNQPQHF
TGCGCCAGCAGCCAAGAGACAGGCCGCAATCAGCCCCAGCATTTT
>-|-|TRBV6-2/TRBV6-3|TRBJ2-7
CASGGHARGYEQYF
TGTGCCAGCGGCGGTCACGCTAGGGGTTACGAGCAGTACTTC
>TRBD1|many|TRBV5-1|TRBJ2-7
CASSLEGTGGEQYF
TGCGCCAGCAGCTTGGAGGGGACAGGGGGCGAGCAGTACTTC
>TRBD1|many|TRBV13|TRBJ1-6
CASSTQTGMNSPLHF
TGTGCCAGCAGCACCCAGACAGGGATGAATTCACCCCTCCACTTT
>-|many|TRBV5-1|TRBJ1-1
CASSRPSGPEAFF
TGCGCCAGCAGCCGACCGTCGGGACCTGAAGCTTTCTTT
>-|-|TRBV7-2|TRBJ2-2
CASSLTVFTGELFF
TGTGCCAGCAGCCTGACGGTGTTCACCGGGGAGCTGTTTTTT
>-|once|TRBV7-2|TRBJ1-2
CASSYNGDGYTF
TGTGCCAGCAGTTATAACGGAGATGGCTACACCTTC
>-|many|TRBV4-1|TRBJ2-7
CASSQLDSSYEQYF
TGCGCCAGCAGCCAACTTGATAGCTCCTACGAGCAGTACTTC
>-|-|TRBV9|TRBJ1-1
CASSPISGTEAFF
TGTGCCAGCAGCCCAATAAGTGGCACTGAAGCTTTCTTT
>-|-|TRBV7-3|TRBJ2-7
CASSVQGGGGHEQYF
TGTGCCAGCAGCGTACAGGGTGGGGGCGGGCACGAGCAGTACTTC
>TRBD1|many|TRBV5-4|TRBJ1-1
CASSLKQGADTEAFF
TGTGCCAGCAGCTTAAAACAGGGGGCGGACACTGAAGCTTTCTTT
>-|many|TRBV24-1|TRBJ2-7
CATSDGFSGGQYF
TGTGCCACCAGTGACGGTTTTAGTGGCGGGCAGTACTTC
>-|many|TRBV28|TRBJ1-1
CASTYPQSGEAFF
TGTGCCAGCACCTACCCCCAGTCTGGGGAAGCTTTCTTT
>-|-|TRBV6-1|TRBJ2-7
CASSPSRSYEQYF
TGTGCCAGCAGCCCTAGCCGATCCTACGAGCAGTACTTC
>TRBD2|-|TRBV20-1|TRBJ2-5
CSASGRVGETQYF
TGCAGTGCTAGCGGGAGGGTTGGCGAGACCCAGTACTTC
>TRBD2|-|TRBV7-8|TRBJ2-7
CASSLLLAGGNPYEQYF
TGTGCCAGCAGCTTATTACTAGCGGGAGGCAACCCCTACGAGCAGTACTTC
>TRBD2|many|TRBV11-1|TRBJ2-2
CASRPGLAGGHQSTGELFF
TGTGCCAGCCGACCGGGACTAGCGGGAGGGCATCAAAGCACCGGGGAGCTGTTTTTT
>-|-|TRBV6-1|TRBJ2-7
CASTLSGVGYEQYF
TGTGCCAGCACCCTGTCGGGGGTGGGGTACGAGCAGTACTTC
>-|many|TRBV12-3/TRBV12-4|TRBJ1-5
CASTKRQVISQPQHF
TGTGCCAGCACTAAAAGACAGGTGATTAGTCAGCCCCAGCATTTT
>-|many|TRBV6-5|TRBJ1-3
CASISQWGSGNTIYF
TGTGCCAGCATTTCGCAGTGGGGCTCTGGAAACACCATATATTTT
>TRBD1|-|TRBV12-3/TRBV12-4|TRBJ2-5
CASSGDSQETQYF
TGTGCCAGCAGCGGGGACAGTCAAGAGACCCAGTACTTC
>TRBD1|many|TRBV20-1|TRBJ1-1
CSARVRTGGSEAFF
TGCAGTGCTAGAGTCAGGACAGGGGGCTCTGAAGCTTTCTTT
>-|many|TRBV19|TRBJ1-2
CASTRTADYGYTF
TGTGCCAGTACCCGGACAGCCGACTATGGCTACACCTTC
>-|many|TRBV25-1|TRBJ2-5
CASSEPGIETQYF
TGTGCCAGCAGTGAACCCGGGATCGAGACCCAGTACTTC
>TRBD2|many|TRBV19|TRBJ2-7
CASSMIFGKTSGYEQYF
TGTGCCAGTAGTATGATTTTCGGAAAAACTAGCGGCTACGAGCAGTACTTC
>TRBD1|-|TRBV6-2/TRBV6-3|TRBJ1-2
CASSLSRDSGYTF
TGTGCCAGCAGTCTCTCGAGGGACAGCGGCTACACCTTC
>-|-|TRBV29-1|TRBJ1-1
CSAQGYRSTEAFF
TGCAGCGCGCAGGGGTATCGGAGCACTGAAGCTTTCTTT
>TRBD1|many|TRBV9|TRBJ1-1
CASSPGDRSTEAFF
TGTGCCAGCAGCCCAGGGGACAGGAGCACTGAAGCTTTCTTT
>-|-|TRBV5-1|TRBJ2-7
CASMEGAAPWDEQYF
TGCGCCAGCATGGAAGGGGCTGCCCCTTGGGACGAGCAGTACTTC
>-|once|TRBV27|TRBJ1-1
CASSPQERKNTEAFF
TGTGCCAGCAGTCCCCAAGAGAGAAAGAACACTGAAGCTTTCTTT
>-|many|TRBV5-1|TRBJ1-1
CASEPGVGPGTEAFF
TGCGCCAGCGAGCCGGGGGTTGGCCCGGGCACTGAAGCTTTCTTT
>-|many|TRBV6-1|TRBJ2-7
CASSEQPGAYEQYF
TGTGCCAGCAGTGAACAACCCGGGGCCTACGAGCAGTACTTC
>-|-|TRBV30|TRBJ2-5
CAWSVYGPQTQYF
TGTGCCTGGAGTGTATACGGACCACAGACCCAGTACTTC
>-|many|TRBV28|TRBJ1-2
CASRDRFYGYTF
TGTGCCAGCAGAGACAGGTTCTATGGCTACACCTTC
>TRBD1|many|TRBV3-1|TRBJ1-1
CASSQQGARDTEAFF
TGTGCCAGCAGCCAACAGGGGGCACGGGACACTGAAGCTTTCTTT
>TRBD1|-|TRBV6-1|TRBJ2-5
CASRGQGGFKETQYF
TGTGCCAGCAGGGGACAGGGCGGGTTCAAAGAGACCCAGTACTTC
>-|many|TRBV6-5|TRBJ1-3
CASSYSTETWNTIYF
TGTGCCAGCAGTTACTCGACAGAAACCTGGAACACCATATATTTT
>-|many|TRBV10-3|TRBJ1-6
CAIRDIGRNSPLHF
TGTGCCATCAGGGACATCGGGAGGAATTCACCCCTCCACTTT
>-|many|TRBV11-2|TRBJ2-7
CASSLDLALSSYEQYF
TGTGCCAGCAGCTTAGATCTGGCGTTGAGCTCCTACGAGCAGTACTTC
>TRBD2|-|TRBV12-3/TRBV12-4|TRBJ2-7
CASSLATGLAGGGGEQYF
TGTGCCAGCAGTTTAGCTACTGGACTAGCGGGAGGGGGCGGCGAGCAGTACTTC
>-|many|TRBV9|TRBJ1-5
CASSAEAFSNQPQHF
TGTGCCAGCAGCGCCGAGGCCTTCAGCAATCAGCCCCAGCATTTT
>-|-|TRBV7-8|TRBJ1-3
CASSFGNRVGNTIYF
TGTGCCAGCAGCTTTGGAAACAGGGTTGGAAACACCATATATTTT
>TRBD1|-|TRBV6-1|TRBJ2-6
CASRSGTVGSGANVLTF
TGTGCCAGCAGATCCGGGACAGTAGGGTCTGGGGCCAACGTCCTGACTTTC
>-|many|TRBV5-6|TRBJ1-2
CASSLVEVGGYTF
TGTGCCAGCAGCTTGGTGGAGGTAGGCGGCTACACCTTC
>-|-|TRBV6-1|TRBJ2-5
CASSGSNRAMGETQYF
TGTGCCAGCAGTGGATCGAACCGGGCGATGGGGGAGACCCAGTACTTC
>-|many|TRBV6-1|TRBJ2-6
CATSSGANVLTF
TGTGCCACCAGCTCTGGGGCCAACGTCCTGACTTTC
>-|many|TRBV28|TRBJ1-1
CASTLGVWAGRDTEAFF
TGTGCCAGCACCCTAGGGGTTTGGGCGGGTCGAGACACTGAAGCTTTCTTT
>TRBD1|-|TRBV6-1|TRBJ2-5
CASSNIRGQETQYF
TGTGCCAGCAGTAATATCAGGGGGCAAGAGACCCAGTACTTC
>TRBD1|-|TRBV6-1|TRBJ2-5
CASRGTGLEETQYF
TGTGCCAGCAGGGGGACAGGCCTAGAAGAGACCCAGTACTTC